The 9 T cell receptor beta chains below were found in one sample sequenced in a study of neurological immune-mediated disorders. TCRdb used MiXCR to reprocess the 5' RACE reads, holding one entry per CDR3 protein. Here the sample spans about 84,000 distinct CDR3 sequences, under 13% being singletons. The sample comprised PBMCs. All receptors come from a man in his forties in good health.

At least ten counts were recorded for this clonotype. Relative to the germline gene, one junction end is altered; a read error may explain this. This chain joins TRBV20-1 and TRBJ1-4; a possible D gene is TRBD1 (5 bases). This CDR3 contains 13 residues. The germline gives CDR1 DFQATT, CDR2 SNEGSKA (reference sequence). The CDR3 loop reads CSPSNLGREKLFF. Here the CDR3 DNA reads TGCAGTCCTAGTAATTTGGGGCGAGAAAAACTGTTTTTT.

The CDR3: CSARGIMGNEQFF. The CDR3 DNA follows: TGCAGTGCTAGAGGAATTATGGGAAATGAGCAGTTCTTC. The rearrangement uses TRBV20-1 and TRBJ2-1; no clear D. This CDR3 region has 13 residues. Trimming stripped 1 base from V and 7 bases from J, with 11 bases between. The germline CDR1 and CDR2 sequences are DFQATT and SNEGSKA (reference sequence).

V usage is TRBV28 and J usage is TRBJ2-1, with 16 bases fitting TRBD2. The CDR3 is 19 residues long. The V segment lost 4 bases and the J segment 4 bases; nucleotides outside the gene matches: 10. Germline V lookup: CDR1 MDHEN, CDR2 SYDVKM. As DNA, the CDR3 is TGTGCCAGCAGTTCCCCGGGACTAGCGGGAGGGTCCCCTTACAATGAGCAGTTCTTC. Residues: CASSSPGLAGGSPYNEQFF.

This clonotype came up many times. The V and J genes are TRBV2 and TRBJ2-3; no clear D. V was trimmed by 4 bases and J by 0 bases, leaving 11 bases between them. The CDR3 has 15 residues. Germline-derived CDR1 and CDR2 are SNHLY and FYNNEI. CDR3 in amino acids: CASSALDTSTDTQYF. CDR3 coding DNA: TGTGCCAGCAGTGCTTTAGATACTAGCACAGATACGCAGTATTTT.

This clonotype appeared a few times. The rearrangement uses TRBV7-9 and TRBJ2-7; D may be TRBD1 or TRBD2 (5 bases each). The CDR3 consists of 13 residues. In germline, CDR1 is SEHNR, CDR2 FQNEAQ (reference sequence). V was shortened by 0 bases and J by 5 bases, with 8 bases between the two germline ends. DNA of the CDR3: TGTGCCAGCAGCTTAGCGCTGGGACACGAGCAGTACTTC. Residues: CASSLALGHEQYF. Filled out from reference TRBV7-9 and TRBJ2-7, the complete variable domain reads DTGVSQNPRHKITKRGQNVTFRCDPISEHNRLYWYRQTLGQGPEFLTYFQNEAQLEKSRLLSDRFSAERPKGSFSTLEIQRTEQGDSAMYLCASSLALGHEQYFGPGTRLTVT.

The table lists this clonotype with many counts. The V and J genes are TRBV5-1 and TRBJ2-3, with TRBD2 identical over 13 bases. Germline V gene sequence: CDR1 SGHRS, CDR2 YFSETQ. With 0 bases clipped from V and 7 bases from J, the junction kept 11 bases outside the gene matches. The CDR3 is 18 amino acids. The CDR3 here is CASSLVTSGGGTQNTQYF. The CDR3, as DNA: TGCGCCAGCAGCTTGGTTACTAGCGGGGGGGGTACACAGAATACGCAGTATTTT.

The sample holds many counts of this clonotype. V and J are TRBV27 and TRBJ2-3; tentatively, D is TRBD1 or TRBD2 (5 bases each). The CDR3 runs 15 residues. Trimming cost V 2 bases and J 2 bases, with 11 bases left between them. CDR1 and CDR2 (germline): MNHEY, SMNVEV (reference sequence). In DNA, the CDR3 is TGTGCCAGCAGTTTAGAGGGGACCTACACAGATACGCAGTATTTT. Its protein product is CASSLEGTYTDTQYF.

This clonotype was seen ten or more times. This chain links TRBV20-1 with TRBJ2-5; 12 bases line up with TRBD2. Germline V gene data show CDR1 as DFQATT and CDR2 as SNEGSKA (reference sequence). The CDR3 runs to 14 residues. The V gene end was trimmed by 3 bases and the J gene end by 6 bases; junction bases not matched to a gene: 5. The CDR3 reads CSASLAGGPKTQYF. In DNA, the CDR3 is TGCAGTGCTAGTCTAGCGGGGGGGCCGAAGACCCAGTACTTC.

The sample holds a few counts of this clonotype. The J gene is TRBJ2-5, the V gene TRBV20-1; possibly TRBD1 for D (5 bases). Germline values: CDR1 DFQATT, CDR2 SNEGSKA (reference sequence). V shed 0 bases and J shed 2 bases, with 13 bases lying between them. The CDR3 spans 15 residues. The CDR3 is CSARDHRQLQETQYF. The CDR3, as DNA: TGCAGTGCTAGAGATCACCGACAGCTACAAGAGACCCAGTACTTC.